The 16 T cell receptor beta chains listed next were all sequenced from one sample in a study of long-term antiretroviral therapy in people with HIV. They ran version v3.0 of the immunoSEQ assay at survey level. Sequencing used immunoSEQ multiplex PCR; TCRdb keeps in-frame clones, though not all of them. The sample has some 40,000 clones; about 94% are singletons. Sequencing was performed on unsorted PBMCs, taken approximately 9.5 years after starting antiretroviral therapy. The receptors originated from a man aged 25-40 years with HIV.

V gene TRBV27 combines with J gene TRBJ2-7, with D tentatively TRBD1 (5 bases). From germline, CDR1 is MNHEY and CDR2 SMNVEV (reference sequence). V gave up 5 bases and J gave up 5 bases, with 10 bases separating them. This CDR3 is built from 12 residues. Written as DNA, the CDR3 is TGTGCCAGCAGTAGGGGTCTCAACGAGCAGTACTTC. This codes for CASSRGLNEQYF.

This clone appeared once. In DNA, the CDR3 is TGTGCCAGCAGTTTAGGAAGACTCGACAATGAGCAGTTCTTC. This codes for CASSLGRLDNEQFF. This chain connects TRBV28 to TRBJ2-1; D not certain. Between the trimmed V and J ends, which lost 2 bases and 5 bases, there was a span of 10 bases. The length of the CDR3 is 14 residues. Germline V lookup: CDR1 MDHEN, CDR2 SYDVKM.

This rearrangement joins TRBV18 to TRBJ2-6, with D perhaps assigned TRBD1 or TRBD2 (5 bases each). V dropped 1 base and J dropped 2 bases, with 12 bases sitting between them. Germline V gene sequence: CDR1 KGHSH, CDR2 LQKENI. The CDR3 loop spans 17 amino acids. CDR3 coding DNA: TGTGCCAGCTCACCACAGGGACGATTAGCTGGGGCCAACGTCCTGACTTTC. Residues: CASSPQGRLAGANVLTF. The full variable domain, its missing parts supplied by reference TRBV18 and TRBJ2-6, is NAGVMQNPRHLVRRRGQEARLRCSPMKGHSHVYWYRQLPEEGLKFMVYLQKENIIDESGMPKERFSAEFPKEGPSILRIQQVVRGDSAAYFCASSPQGRLAGANVLTFGAGSRLTVL.

The V call is TRBV2, the J call TRBJ1-2; 7 positions match TRBD1. The CDR3 sequence is 20 residues long. V was pared by 1 base and J by 0 bases, with 17 bases of the junction left unmatched. Germline V gene data show CDR1 as SNHLY and CDR2 as FYNNEI. CDR3 residues: CASSEVGGGGPHYSNYGYTF. CDR3 nucleotide sequence: TGTGCCAGCAGTGAAGTTGGAGGAGGGGGCCCGCATTACTCTAACTATGGCTACACCTTC. Variable domain in full (rest from reference TRBV2 and TRBJ1-2): EPEVTQTPSHQVTQMGQEVILRCVPISNHLYFYWYRQILGQKVEFLVSFYNNEISEKSEIFDDQFSVERPDGSNFTLKIRSTKLEDSAMYFCASSEVGGGGPHYSNYGYTFGSGTRLTVV.

This chain links TRBV7-2 with TRBJ2-4; D might be TRBD1 (6 bases). V was pared by 5 bases and J by 9 bases, with 14 bases between. CDR3 length: 13 amino acids. From germline, CDR1 is SGHTA and CDR2 FQGNSA. In nucleotides, the CDR3 is TGTGCCAGCAGCACTGGACAGAAGACCATTCAGTACTTC. Protein product: CASSTGQKTIQYF.

The chain combines TRBV28 with TRBJ2-7, with D possibly being TRBD1 or TRBD2 (5 bases each). The ends were cut back, 5 bases at V and 6 bases at J, with 17 bases in the middle. The CDR3 spans 14 residues. Per the germline V gene, CDR1 is MDHEN and CDR2 is SYDVKM. The CDR3 region is CASSPGSGQGEQYF. CDR3 nucleotide sequence: TGTGCCAGCAGTCCTGGCTCGGGGCAGGGCGAGCAGTACTTC.

V is TRBV27 and J is TRBJ1-5; 7 bases match TRBD1. V was pared by 0 bases and J by 5 bases, with 4 bases of the junction left unmatched. Per the germline V gene, CDR1 is MNHEY and CDR2 is SMNVEV (reference sequence). CDR3 length: 15 residues. The CDR3 region has the DNA TGTGCCAGCAGTTTATCTTGGGACAGAGATCAGCCCCAGCATTTT. Translation: CASSLSWDRDQPQHF.

This CDR3 is CASSLRQPSTDTQYF. The CDR3 nucleotides are TGCGCCAGCAGCTTACGACAGCCTAGCACAGATACGCAGTATTTT. The chain uses TRBV5-1 and TRBJ2-3, with D possibly being TRBD1 (5 bases). This CDR3 has 15 amino acids. Germline CDR1 SGHRS, CDR2 YFSETQ. V was trimmed by 2 bases and J by 0 bases, leaving 10 bases between them.

The chain uses TRBV5-1 and TRBJ1-1; D may be TRBD1 (5 bases). The germline V gene encodes CDR1 SGHRS and CDR2 YFSETQ. The CDR3 has 13 residues. V shed 0 bases and J shed 8 bases, with 11 bases lying between them. The CDR3 DNA reads TGCGCCAGCAGCTTGGGGTCCGGGGGAGAAGCTTTCTTT. Encoded protein: CASSLGSGGEAFF.

The chain recombines TRBV7-9 with TRBJ1-2; D uncertain. CDR1 is SEHNR, CDR2 FQNEAQ, per germline (reference sequence). V lost 5 bases to trimming and J lost 8 bases, with 12 bases between them. The CDR3 is 12 residues long. This chain's CDR3 is CASSPSIEGYTF. The CDR3 DNA is TGTGCCAGCAGCCCTAGCATAGAAGGCTACACCTTC.

The chain is built from TRBV19 and TRBJ2-2; 7 bases line up with TRBD1. Germline V lookup: CDR1 LNHDA, CDR2 SQIVND (reference sequence). The CDR3 covers 18 residues. V lost 5 bases, J lost 4 bases, and 16 bases stayed unmatched. CDR3 loop: CASSPAKGQSRVTGELFF. CDR3 nucleotide sequence: TGTGCCAGTAGTCCAGCTAAGGGACAGTCACGGGTCACCGGGGAGCTGTTTTTT.

The chain joins TRBV19 to TRBJ1-1; no clear D. CDR1 is LNHDA and CDR2 is SQIVND in the germline V gene (reference sequence). V was cut by 1 base and J by 1 base, with 4 bases left in between. This CDR3 is built from 13 residues. The CDR3 is CASSIGQNTEAFF. CDR3 DNA: TGTGCCAGTAGTATAGGTCAGAACACTGAAGCTTTCTTT.

This clone was recorded only once. The chain links TRBV6-1 to TRBJ2-7; 7 positions agree with TRBD1. Germline CDR1 and CDR2: MNHNS and SASEGT. The length of the CDR3 is 15 residues. The CDR3 loop reads CASSETSTGSFEQYV. CDR3 coding DNA: TGTGCCAGCAGTGAGACTTCGACAGGGTCCTTCGAGCAGTACGTC.

The chain has TRBV19 and TRBJ1-6; TRBD1 aligns across 7 bases. Per the germline V gene, CDR1 is LNHDA and CDR2 is SQIVND (reference sequence). The V segment lost 9 bases and the J segment 0 bases; nucleotides outside the gene matches: 5. The CDR3 loop spans 15 amino acids. The CDR3 DNA follows: TGTGCCAGCCGGGACAGAAGCTCCTATAATTCACCCCTCCACTTT. Residues: CASRDRSSYNSPLHF. The full variable domain, in which reference TRBV19 and TRBJ1-6 provide the parts outside the CDR3, is DGGITQSPKYLFRKEGQNVTLSCEQNLNHDAMYWYRQDPGQGLRLIYYSQIVNDFQKGDIAEGYSVSREKKESFPLTVTSAQKNPTAFYLCASRDRSSYNSPLHFGNGTRLTVT.

This chain joins TRBV5-5 and TRBJ1-5; weak D call: TRBD1 (6 bases). V was pared by 0 bases and J by 0 bases, with 10 bases between. Germline-derived CDR1 and CDR2 are SGHKS and YYEKEE (reference sequence). CDR3 size: 16 residues. The CDR3 here is CASSLVSRGSNQPQHF. The DNA for the CDR3 is TGTGCCAGCAGCTTGGTGTCCAGGGGTAGCAATCAGCCCCAGCATTTT.

The V and J genes are TRBV6-6 and TRBJ1-5; maybe TRBD1 (6 bases). The V end lost 5 bases, the J end lost 1 base, and 9 bases lay between the germline ends. The CDR3 length is 14 residues. CDR1 is MNHNY and CDR2 is SVGAGI in the germline V gene (reference sequence). CDR3 in DNA: TGTGCCAGCAGTCCACAGGGAAGCAATCAGCCCCAGCATTTT. It codes for CASSPQGSNQPQHF.